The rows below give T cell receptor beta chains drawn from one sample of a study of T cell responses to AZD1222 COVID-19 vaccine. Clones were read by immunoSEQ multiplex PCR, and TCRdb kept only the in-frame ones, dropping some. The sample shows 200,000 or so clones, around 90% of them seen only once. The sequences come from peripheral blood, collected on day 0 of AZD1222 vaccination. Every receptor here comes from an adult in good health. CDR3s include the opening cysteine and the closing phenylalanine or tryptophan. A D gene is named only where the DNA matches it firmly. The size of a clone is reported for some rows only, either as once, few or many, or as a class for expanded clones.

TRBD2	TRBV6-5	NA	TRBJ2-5	TGTGCCAGCAGTTTAGCGGGGGGGCCTGGGGAGACCCAGTACTTC	CASSLAGGPGETQYF
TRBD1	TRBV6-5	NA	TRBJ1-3	TGTGCCAGCAGTTACTCCTGGACAGGAGGAAACACCATATATTTT	CASSYSWTGGNTIYF
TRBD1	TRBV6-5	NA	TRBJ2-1	TGTGCCAGCAGAAACAGGGGGCCCTATGAGCAGTTCTTC	CASRNRGPYEQFF
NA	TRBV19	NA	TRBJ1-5	TGTGCCAGCCAATTTATTGGACTCGTTGGCAATCAGCCCCAGCATTTT	CASQFIGLVGNQPQHF
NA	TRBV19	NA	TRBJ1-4	TGTGCCAGTAGTGACCAGGGTTTGAAAACTAATGAAAAACTGTTTTTT	CASSDQGLKTNEKLFF
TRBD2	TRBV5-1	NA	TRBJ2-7	TGCGCCAGCAGCTTGGAGCGGGCAGCCGGGACTAGCGGGAGGGCGAGGGAGCAGTACTTC	CASSLERAAGTSGRAREQYF
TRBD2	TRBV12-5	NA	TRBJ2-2	TGTGCTAGTGGTTTGGCAAAACTAGCGGGAACCGACACCGGGGAGCTGTTTTTT	CASGLAKLAGTDTGELFF
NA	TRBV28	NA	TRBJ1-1	TGTGCCAGCAGTCTGAGGACGGGGATGAACACTGAAGCTTTCTTT	CASSLRTGMNTEAFF
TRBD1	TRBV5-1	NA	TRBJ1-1	TGCGCCAGCAGCTTGTCGGGACAGGACACTGAAGCTTTCTTT	CASSLSGQDTEAFF
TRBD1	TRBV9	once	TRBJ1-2	TGTGCCAGCAGCCAGGGGGGTTCTAACTATGGCTACACCTTC	CASSQGGSNYGYTF
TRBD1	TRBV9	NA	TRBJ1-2	TGTGCCAGCAGCGTCTCCGGGACAGGGTCGAGTGGCTACACCTTC	CASSVSGTGSSGYTF
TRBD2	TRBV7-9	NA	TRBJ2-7	TGTGCCAGCAGCCCACTAGCGGGGGTTTCCTACGAGCAGTACTTC	CASSPLAGVSYEQYF
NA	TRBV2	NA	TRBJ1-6	TGTGCCAGCAGAGGGACTTCGACGAGTTCACCCCTCCACTTT	CASRGTSTSSPLHF
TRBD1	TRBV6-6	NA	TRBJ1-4	TGTGCCAGCAGTCGGACAGGGAATGGGGCTGAAAAACTGTTTTTT	CASSRTGNGAEKLFF
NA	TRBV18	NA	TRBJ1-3	TGTGCCAGCTCACCACAAGACACATTACATGGCCGGGGCAACACCATATATTTT	CASSPQDTLHGRGNTIYF